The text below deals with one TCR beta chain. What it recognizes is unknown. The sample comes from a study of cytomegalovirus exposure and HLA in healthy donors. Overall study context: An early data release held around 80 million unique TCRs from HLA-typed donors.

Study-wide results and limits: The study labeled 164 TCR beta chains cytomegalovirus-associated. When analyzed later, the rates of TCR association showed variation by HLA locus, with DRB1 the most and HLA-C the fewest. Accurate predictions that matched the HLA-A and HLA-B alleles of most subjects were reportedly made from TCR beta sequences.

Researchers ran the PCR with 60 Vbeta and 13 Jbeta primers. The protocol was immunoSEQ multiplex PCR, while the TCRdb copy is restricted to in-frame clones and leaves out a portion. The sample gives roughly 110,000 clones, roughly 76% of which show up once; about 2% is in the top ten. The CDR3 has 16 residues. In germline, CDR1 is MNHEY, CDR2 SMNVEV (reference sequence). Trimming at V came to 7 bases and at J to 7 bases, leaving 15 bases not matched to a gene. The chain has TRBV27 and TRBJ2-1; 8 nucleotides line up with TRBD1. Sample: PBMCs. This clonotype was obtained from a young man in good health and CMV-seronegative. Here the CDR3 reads CASNPRTGNLRNEQFF. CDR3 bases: TGTGCCAGCAATCCCCGGACAGGGAATCTACGGAATGAGCAGTTCTTC.